Given below is one T cell receptor (beta chain) in context. Its antigen remains unidentified. This entry comes from a study of shared clonotypes between healthy human individuals. The authors distributed each subset's genomic DNA evenly over several immunoSEQ plates. Profiled with immunoSEQ multiplex PCR; TCRdb holds only in-frame clones, not every one. The sample lists approximately 2,000,000 clones, around 92% occurring once. Regarding the study as a whole: Despite large depth, sorted-subset datasets appeared incompletely sequenced. It was only blood that was sampled, and tissue repertoires likely differ.

The V gene's germline CDR1 is SEHNR and CDR2 FQNEAQ (reference sequence). The CDR3 totals 16 residues. The ends lost 0 bases at V and 4 bases at J; junction bases unmatched: 3. J is TRBJ2-3 and V is TRBV7-9; the match to TRBD2 covers 11 bases. The sequencing sample was made of naive CD4+ T cells from PBMCs. Subset of the sample: CD45RA+ positively selected. The receptor was isolated from a young man in good health. Some clones in this sample may be carry-over from other donors' samples. The CDR3 loop is CASSLALAGVADTQYF. The CDR3 DNA is TGTGCCAGCAGCTTAGCACTAGCGGGAGTGGCAGATACGCAGTATTTT. The whole variable domain, remainder taken from reference TRBV7-9 and TRBJ2-3, is DTGVSQNPRHKITKRGQNVTFRCDPISEHNRLYWYRQTLGQGPEFLTYFQNEAQLEKSRLLSDRFSAERPKGSFSTLEIQRTEQGDSAMYLCASSLALAGVADTQYFGPGTRLTVL.